The source of this T cell receptor (beta chain) is a study of T cell repertoires in cytomegalovirus infection. The wider study: Based on public TCR beta signatures, there were indications of CMV infection and of a matching HLA type.

TCRdb ran MiXCR on the reads and lists one entry per CDR3 protein. The top ten hold about 46% of the sample, which has 570,000 or so distinct CDR3 sequences, 40% seen once. The CDR3 length is 16 residues. The ends lost 5 bases at V and 3 bases at J; junction bases unmatched: 5. The germline CDR1 and CDR2 sequences are ENHRY and SYGVKD. This clonotype was picked up a small number of times. Its target is unknown. The sequenced sample was cultured PBMCs, obtained from culture after CMV antigen stimulation. The gene calls are TRBV10-3 and TRBJ2-1, with 12 bases matching TRBD2. The sequence came from a human donor in good health (CMV status not recorded). Some clones in this sample may be carry-over from other donors' samples. CDR3 DNA: TGTGCCATCAGTAGCACTAGCGGGGGGAACTACAATGAGCAGTTCTTC. This encodes CAISSTSGGNYNEQFF.